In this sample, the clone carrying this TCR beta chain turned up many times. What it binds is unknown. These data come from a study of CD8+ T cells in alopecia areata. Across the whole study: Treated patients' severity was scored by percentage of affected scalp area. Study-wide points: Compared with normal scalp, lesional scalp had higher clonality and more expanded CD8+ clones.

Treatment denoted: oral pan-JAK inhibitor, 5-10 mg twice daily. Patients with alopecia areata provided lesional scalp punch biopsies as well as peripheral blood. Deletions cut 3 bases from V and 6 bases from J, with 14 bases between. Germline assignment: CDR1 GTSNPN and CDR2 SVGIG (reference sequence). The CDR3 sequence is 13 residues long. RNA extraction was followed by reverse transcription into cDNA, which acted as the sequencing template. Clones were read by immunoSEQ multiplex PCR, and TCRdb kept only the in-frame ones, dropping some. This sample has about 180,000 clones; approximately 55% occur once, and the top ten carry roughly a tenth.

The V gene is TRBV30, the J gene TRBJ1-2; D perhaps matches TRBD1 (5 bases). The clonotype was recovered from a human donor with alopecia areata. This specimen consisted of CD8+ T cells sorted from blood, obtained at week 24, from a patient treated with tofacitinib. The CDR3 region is CAWRQGALNGYTF. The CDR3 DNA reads TGTGCCTGGAGACAAGGGGCACTGAATGGCTACACCTTC.